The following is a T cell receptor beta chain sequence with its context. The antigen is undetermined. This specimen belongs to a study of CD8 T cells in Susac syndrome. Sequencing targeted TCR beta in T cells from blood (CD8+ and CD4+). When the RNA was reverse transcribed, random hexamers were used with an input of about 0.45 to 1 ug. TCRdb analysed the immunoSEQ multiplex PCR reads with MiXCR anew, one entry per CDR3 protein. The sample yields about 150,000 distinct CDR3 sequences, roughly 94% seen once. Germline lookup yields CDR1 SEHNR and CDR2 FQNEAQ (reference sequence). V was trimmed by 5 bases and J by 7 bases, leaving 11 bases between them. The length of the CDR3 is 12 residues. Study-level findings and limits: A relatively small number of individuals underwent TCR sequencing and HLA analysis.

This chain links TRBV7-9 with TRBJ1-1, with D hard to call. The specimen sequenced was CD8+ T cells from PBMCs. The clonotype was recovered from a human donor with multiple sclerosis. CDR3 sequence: CASSLLSDEAFF. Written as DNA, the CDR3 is TGTGCCAGCAGCCTCCTTAGTGATGAAGCTTTCTTT.